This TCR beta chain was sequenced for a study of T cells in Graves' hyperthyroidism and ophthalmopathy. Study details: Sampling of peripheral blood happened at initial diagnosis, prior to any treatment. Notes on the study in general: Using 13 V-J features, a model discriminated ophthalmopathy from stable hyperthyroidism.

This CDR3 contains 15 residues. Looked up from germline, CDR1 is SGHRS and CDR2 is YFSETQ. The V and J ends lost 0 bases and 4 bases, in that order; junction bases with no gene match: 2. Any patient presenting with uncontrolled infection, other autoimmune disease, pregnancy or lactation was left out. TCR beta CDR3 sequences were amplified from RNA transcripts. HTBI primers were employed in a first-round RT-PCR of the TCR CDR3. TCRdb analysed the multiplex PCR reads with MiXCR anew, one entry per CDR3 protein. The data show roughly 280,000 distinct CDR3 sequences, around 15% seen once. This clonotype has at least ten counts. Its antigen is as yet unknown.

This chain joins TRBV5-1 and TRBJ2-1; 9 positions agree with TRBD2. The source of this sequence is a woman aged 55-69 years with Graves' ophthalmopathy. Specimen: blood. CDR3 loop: CASSLGLADYNEQFF. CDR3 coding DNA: TGCGCCAGCAGCTTGGGACTAGCGGATTACAATGAGCAGTTCTTC.